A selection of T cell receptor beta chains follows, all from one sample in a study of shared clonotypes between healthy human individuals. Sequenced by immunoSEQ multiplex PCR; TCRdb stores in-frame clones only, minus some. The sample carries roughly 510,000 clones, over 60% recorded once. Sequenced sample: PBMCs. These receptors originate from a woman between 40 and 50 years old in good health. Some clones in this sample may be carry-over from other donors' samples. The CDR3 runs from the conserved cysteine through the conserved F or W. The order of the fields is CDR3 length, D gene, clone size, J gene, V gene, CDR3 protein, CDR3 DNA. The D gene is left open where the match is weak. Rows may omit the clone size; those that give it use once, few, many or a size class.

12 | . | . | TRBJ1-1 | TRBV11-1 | CASGKMNTEAFF | TGTGCCAGCGGCAAGATGAACACTGAAGCTTTCTTT
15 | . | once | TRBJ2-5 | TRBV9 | CASSVGPGLTETQYF | TGTGCCAGCAGCGTAGGACCGGGACTCACGGAGACCCAGTACTTC
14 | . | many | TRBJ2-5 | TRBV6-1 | CASSDGREPETQYF | TGTGCCAGCAGTGACGGCAGGGAGCCCGAGACCCAGTACTTC
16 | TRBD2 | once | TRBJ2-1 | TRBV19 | CASSRGLAGEGNEQFF | TGTGCCAGTAGTAGGGGACTAGCGGGAGAGGGGAATGAGCAGTTCTTC
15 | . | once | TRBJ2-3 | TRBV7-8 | CASSLRGRGTDTQYF | TGTGCCAGCAGCTTAAGGGGAAGAGGCACAGATACGCAGTATTTT
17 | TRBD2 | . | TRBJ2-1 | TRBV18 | CASSKPRSAGAKNEQFF | TGTGCCAGCTCGAAACCTCGAAGTGCGGGAGCTAAAAATGAGCAGTTCTTC
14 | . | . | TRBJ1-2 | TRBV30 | CAWGSGGVRYGYTF | TGTGCCTGGGGAAGCGGGGGGGTACGCTATGGCTACACCTTC
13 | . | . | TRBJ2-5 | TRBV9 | CASSAQGGQTQYF | TGTGCCAGCAGCGCCCAGGGTGGGCAGACCCAGTACTTC
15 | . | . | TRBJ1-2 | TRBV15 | CATSTRTAPEMGYTF | TGTGCCACCAGCACGAGGACAGCCCCGGAGATGGGCTACACCTTC
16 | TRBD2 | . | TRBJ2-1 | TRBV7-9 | CASSQGGLADYNEQFF | TGTGCCAGCAGCCAAGGCGGACTAGCGGACTACAATGAGCAGTTCTTC